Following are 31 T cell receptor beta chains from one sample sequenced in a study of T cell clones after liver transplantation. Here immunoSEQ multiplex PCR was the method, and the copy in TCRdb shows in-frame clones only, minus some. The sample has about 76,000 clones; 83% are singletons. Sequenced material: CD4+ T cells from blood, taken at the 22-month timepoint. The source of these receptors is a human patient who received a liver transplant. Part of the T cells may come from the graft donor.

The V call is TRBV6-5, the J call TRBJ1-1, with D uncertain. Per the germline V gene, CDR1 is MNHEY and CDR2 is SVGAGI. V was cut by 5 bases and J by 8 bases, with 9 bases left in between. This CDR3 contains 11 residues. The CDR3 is CASSNDLEAFF. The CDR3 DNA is TGTGCCAGCAGTAATGACTTGGAAGCTTTCTTT.

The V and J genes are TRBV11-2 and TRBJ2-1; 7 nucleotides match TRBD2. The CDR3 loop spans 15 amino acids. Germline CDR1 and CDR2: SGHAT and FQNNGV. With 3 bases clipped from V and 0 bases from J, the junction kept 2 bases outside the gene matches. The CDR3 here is CASSFSGNSYNEQFF. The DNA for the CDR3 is TGTGCCAGCAGCTTCAGCGGGAACTCCTACAATGAGCAGTTCTTC.

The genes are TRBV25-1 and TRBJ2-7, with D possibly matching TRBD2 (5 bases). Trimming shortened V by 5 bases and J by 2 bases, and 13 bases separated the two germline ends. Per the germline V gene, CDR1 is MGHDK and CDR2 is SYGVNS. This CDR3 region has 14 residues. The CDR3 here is CASSILGATYEQYF. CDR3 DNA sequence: TGTGCCAGCAGTATCCTGGGAGCAACCTACGAGCAGTACTTC.

CDR3 sequence reads: CASSLSGAGANVLTF. DNA of the CDR3: TGTGCCAGCAGTTTATCAGGGGCCGGGGCCAACGTCCTGACTTTC. The chain carries TRBV27 and TRBJ2-6, with D tentatively TRBD1 (5 bases). Trimming took off 0 bases at V and 4 bases at J, with 7 bases between the two ends. This CDR3 spans 15 amino acids. Looked up from germline, CDR1 is MNHEY and CDR2 is SMNVEV (reference sequence).

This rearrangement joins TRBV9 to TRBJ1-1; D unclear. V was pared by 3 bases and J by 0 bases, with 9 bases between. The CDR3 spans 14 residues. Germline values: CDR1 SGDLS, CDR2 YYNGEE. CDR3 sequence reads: CASSEAALNTEAFF. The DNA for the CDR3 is TGTGCCAGCAGCGAGGCAGCCTTGAACACTGAAGCTTTCTTT.

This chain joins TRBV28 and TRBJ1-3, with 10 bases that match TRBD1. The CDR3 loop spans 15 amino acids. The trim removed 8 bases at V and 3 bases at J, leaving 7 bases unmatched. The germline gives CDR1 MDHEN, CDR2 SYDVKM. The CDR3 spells CASGGQGFGGNTIYF. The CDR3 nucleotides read TGTGCCAGCGGGGGACAGGGGTTCGGTGGAAACACCATATATTTT.

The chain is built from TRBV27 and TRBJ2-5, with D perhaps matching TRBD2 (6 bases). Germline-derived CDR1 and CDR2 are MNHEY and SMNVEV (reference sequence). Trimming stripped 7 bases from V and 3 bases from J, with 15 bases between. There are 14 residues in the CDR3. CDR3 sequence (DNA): TGTGCCAGCAAGCCCAGTGGAGGGAAAGAGACCCAGTACTTC. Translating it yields CASKPSGGKETQYF.

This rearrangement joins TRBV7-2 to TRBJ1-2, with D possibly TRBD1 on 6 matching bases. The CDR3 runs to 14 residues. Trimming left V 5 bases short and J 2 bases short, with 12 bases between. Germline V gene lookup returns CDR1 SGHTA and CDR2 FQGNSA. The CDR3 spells CASSPEGGNYGYTF. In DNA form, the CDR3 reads TGTGCCAGCAGCCCAGAAGGGGGAAACTATGGCTACACCTTC.

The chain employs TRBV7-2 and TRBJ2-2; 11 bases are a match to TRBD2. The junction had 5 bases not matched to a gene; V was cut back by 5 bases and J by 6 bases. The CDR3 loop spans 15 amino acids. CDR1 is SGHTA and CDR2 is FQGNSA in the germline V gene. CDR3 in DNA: TGTGCCAGCAGCGCCACTAGCGGGGGTTCCGGGGAGCTGTTTTTT. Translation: CASSATSGGSGELFF.

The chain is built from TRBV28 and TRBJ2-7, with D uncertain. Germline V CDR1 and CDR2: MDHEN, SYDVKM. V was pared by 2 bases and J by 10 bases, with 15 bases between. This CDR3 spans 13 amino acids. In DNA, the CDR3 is TGTGCCAGCAGTTTAGGTTCCCCCTCCGAACAGTACTTC. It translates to CASSLGSPSEQYF.

The CDR3 here is CASSQGGGTAENYGYTF. CDR3 DNA: TGCGCCAGCAGCCAAGGGGGGGGGACAGCTGAGAACTATGGCTACACCTTC. The chain joins TRBV4-1 to TRBJ1-2; TRBD1 matches 7 bases. Germline values: CDR1 MGHRA, CDR2 YSYEKL. The CDR3 sequence is 17 residues long. Trimming took 1 base from V and 2 from J; bases not matched to a gene: 10.

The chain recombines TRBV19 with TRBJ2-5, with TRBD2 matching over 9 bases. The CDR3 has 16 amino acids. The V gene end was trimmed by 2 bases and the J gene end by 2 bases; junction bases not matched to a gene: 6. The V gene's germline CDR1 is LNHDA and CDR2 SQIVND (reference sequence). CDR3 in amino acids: CASSISGLAGQETQYF. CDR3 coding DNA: TGTGCCAGTAGTATATCGGGACTAGCTGGTCAAGAGACCCAGTACTTC.

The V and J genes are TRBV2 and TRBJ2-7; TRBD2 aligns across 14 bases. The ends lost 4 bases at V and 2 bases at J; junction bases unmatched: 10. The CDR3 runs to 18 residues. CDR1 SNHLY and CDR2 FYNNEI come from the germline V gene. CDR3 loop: CASSVGTSGRILAYEQYF. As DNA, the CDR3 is TGTGCCAGCAGTGTGGGGACTAGCGGGAGAATTCTCGCCTACGAGCAGTACTTC.

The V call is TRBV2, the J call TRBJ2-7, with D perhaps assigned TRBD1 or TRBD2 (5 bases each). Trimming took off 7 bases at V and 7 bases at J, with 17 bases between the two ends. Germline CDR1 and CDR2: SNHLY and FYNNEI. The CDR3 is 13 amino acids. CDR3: CASKTERTGEQYF. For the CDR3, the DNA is TGTGCCAGCAAGACAGAACGAACGGGGGAGCAGTACTTC.

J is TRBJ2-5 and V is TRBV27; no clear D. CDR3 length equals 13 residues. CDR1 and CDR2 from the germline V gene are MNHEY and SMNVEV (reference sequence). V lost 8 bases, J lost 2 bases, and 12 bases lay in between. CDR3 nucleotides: TGTGCCAGCGCGCAGCGACTTCAAGAGACCCAGTACTTC. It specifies CASAQRLQETQYF.

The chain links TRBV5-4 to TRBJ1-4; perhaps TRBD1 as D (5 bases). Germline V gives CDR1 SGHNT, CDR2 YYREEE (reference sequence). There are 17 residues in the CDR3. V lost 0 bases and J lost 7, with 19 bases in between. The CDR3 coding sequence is TGTGCCAGCAGCTTGGATAATTTGGCTCGCGGGGGTGAAAAACTGTTTTTT. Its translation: CASSLDNLARGGEKLFF.

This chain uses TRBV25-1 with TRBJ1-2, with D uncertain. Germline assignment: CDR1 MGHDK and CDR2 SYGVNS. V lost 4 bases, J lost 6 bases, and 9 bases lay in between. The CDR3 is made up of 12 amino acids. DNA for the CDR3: TGTGCCAGCAGTGCGGGAGGCAATGGCTACACCTTC. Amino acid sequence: CASSAGGNGYTF.

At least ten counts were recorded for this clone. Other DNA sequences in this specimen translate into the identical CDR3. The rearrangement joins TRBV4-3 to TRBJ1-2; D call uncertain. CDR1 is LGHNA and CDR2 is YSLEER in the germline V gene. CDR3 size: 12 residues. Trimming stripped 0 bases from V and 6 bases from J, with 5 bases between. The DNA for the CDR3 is TGCGCCAGCAGCCAAGATGGGGATGGCTACACCTTC. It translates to CASSQDGDGYTF.

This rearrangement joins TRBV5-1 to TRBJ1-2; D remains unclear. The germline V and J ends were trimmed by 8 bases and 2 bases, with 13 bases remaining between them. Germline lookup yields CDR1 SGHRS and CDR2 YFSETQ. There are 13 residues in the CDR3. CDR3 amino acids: CASREPGNYGYTF. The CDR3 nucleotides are TGCGCCAGTAGAGAGCCCGGAAACTATGGCTACACCTTC.

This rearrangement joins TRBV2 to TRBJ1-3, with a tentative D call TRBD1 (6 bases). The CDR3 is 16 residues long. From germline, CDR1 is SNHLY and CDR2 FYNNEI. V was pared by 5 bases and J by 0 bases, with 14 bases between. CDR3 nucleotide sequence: TGTGCCAGCAGTATAGCAGGGGCCACCTCTGGAAACACCATATATTTT. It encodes CASSIAGATSGNTIYF.

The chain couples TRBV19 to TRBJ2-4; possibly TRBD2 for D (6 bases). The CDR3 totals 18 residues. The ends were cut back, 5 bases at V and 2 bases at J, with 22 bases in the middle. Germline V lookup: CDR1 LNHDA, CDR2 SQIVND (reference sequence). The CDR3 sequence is CASSPRPGGAITKNIQYF. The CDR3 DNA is TGTGCCAGTAGTCCCCGACCCGGCGGGGCTATAACCAAAAACATTCAGTACTTC.

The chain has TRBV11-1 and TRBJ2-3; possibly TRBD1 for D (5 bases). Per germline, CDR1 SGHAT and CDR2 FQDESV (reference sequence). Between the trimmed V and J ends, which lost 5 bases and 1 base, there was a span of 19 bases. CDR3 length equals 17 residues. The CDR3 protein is CASSDGSGFGGTDTQYF. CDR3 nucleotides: TGTGCCAGCAGCGACGGCTCAGGGTTTGGGGGCACAGATACGCAGTATTTT.

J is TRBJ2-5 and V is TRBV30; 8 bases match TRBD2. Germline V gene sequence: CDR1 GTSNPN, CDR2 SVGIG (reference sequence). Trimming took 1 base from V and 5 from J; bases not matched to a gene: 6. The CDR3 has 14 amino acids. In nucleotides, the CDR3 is TGTGCCTGGAGTGGACTAGCGCTGGGGGAGACCCAGTACTTC. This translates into CAWSGLALGETQYF.

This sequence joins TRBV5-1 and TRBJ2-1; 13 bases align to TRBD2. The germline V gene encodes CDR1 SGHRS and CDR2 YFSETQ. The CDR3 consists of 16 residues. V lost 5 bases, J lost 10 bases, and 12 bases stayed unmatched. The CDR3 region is CASRSGTSGVVIEQFF. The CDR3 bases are TGCGCCAGCAGGTCCGGGACTAGCGGGGTCGTGATCGAGCAGTTCTTC.

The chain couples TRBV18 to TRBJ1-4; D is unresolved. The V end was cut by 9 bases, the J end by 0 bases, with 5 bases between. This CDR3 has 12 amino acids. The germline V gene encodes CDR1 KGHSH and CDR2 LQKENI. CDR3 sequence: CASRATNEKLFF. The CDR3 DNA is TGTGCCAGTCGGGCAACTAATGAAAAACTGTTTTTT.

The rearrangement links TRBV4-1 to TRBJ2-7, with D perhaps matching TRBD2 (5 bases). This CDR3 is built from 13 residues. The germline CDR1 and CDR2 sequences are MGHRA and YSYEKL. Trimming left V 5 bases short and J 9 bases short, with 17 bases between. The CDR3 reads CASSAGTYEGQYF. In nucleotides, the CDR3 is TGCGCCAGCAGCGCGGGCACCTACGAGGGGCAGTACTTC.

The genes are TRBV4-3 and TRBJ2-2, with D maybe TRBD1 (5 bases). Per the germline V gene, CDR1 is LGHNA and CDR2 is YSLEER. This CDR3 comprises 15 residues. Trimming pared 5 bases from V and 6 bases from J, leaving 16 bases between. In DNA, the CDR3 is TGCGCCAGCAGCAAACAGGTTAACCAGGCCGGGGAGCTGTTTTTT. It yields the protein CASSKQVNQAGELFF.

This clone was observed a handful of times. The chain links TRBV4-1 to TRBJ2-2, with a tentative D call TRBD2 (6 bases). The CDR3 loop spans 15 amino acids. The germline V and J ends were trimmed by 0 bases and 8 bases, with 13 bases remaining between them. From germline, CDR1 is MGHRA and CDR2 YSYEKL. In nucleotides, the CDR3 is TGCGCCAGCAGCCAAGACAGCTCCGGGGGAGGGGAGCTGTTTTTT. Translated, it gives CASSQDSSGGGELFF.

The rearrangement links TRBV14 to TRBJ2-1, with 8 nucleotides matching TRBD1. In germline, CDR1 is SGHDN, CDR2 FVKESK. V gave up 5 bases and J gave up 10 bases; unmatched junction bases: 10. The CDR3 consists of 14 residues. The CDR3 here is CASSSRQGPWEQFF. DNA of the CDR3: TGTGCCAGCAGCTCCAGACAGGGGCCATGGGAGCAGTTCTTC. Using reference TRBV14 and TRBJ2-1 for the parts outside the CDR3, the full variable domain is EAGVTQFPSHSVIEKGQTVTLRCDPISGHDNLYWYRRVMGKEIKFLLHFVKESKQDESGMPNNRFLAERTGGTYSTLKVQPAELEDSGVYFCASSSRQGPWEQFFGPGTRLTVL.

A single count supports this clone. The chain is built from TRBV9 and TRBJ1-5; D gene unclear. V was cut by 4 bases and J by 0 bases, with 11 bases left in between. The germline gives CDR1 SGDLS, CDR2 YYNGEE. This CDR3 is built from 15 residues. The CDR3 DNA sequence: TGTGCCAGCAGCCCCCAGGCAGCTAGCAATCAGCCCCAGCATTTT. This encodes CASSPQAASNQPQHF.

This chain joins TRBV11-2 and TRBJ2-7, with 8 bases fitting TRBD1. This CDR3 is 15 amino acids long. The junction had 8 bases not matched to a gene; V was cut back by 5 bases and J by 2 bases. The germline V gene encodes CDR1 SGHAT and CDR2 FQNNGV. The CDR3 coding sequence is TGTGCCAGCAGCCAAAGGACAGGGTTACCCTACGAGCAGTACTTC. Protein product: CASSQRTGLPYEQYF.